Following are 10 T cell receptor beta chains from one sample sequenced in a study of cytomegalovirus exposure and HLA in healthy donors. The PCR was carried out with 60 Vbeta primers and 13 Jbeta primers. The repertoire was sequenced with immunoSEQ multiplex PCR; TCRdb's copy has only in-frame clones and lacks some. The table records some 130,000 clones, around 73% of them present only once. The sequencing sample was made of PBMCs. Receptor source: a female donor in good health and CMV-seronegative.

The rearrangement links TRBV7-9 to TRBJ2-5, with D unclear. The CDR3 is 14 residues long. Per the germline V gene, CDR1 is SEHNR and CDR2 is FQNEAQ (reference sequence). Trimming cost V 0 bases and J 3 bases, with 8 bases left between them. In nucleotides, the CDR3 is TGTGCCAGCAGCTTAGCGTTACTTGAAGAGACCCAGTACTTC. As protein: CASSLALLEETQYF.

The V call is TRBV14, the J call TRBJ1-2; no clear D gene. Trimming removed 4 bases at V and 4 bases at J, with 10 bases between. Per the germline V gene, CDR1 is SGHDN and CDR2 is FVKESK. The CDR3 is 13 residues long. This CDR3 reads CASSLQPLYGYTF. The CDR3 DNA sequence: TGTGCCAGCAGCCTACAGCCCCTCTATGGCTACACCTTC.

This clone was observed a handful of times. This rearrangement joins TRBV7-2 to TRBJ2-7, with TRBD1 identical over 7 bases. This CDR3 has 14 amino acids. V gave up 4 bases and J gave up 1 base; unmatched junction bases: 4. The germline V gene has CDR1 SGHTA and CDR2 FQGNSA. The CDR3 loop reads CASSSGQESYEQYF. The CDR3 DNA reads as TGTGCCAGCAGCTCCGGACAGGAGTCCTACGAGCAGTACTTC.

V is TRBV9 and J is TRBJ1-5, with D possibly being TRBD1 (5 bases). The CDR3 is 13 residues long. CDR1 is SGDLS and CDR2 is YYNGEE in the germline V gene. The V gene lost 3 bases and the J gene lost 9 bases, with 13 bases spanning the gap. The CDR3 protein is CASSDRQGGPQHF. The CDR3 nucleotides read TGTGCCAGCAGCGACCGCCAGGGTGGGCCCCAGCATTTT.

J is TRBJ1-4 and V is TRBV2; D unresolved. Trimming took 1 base from V and 7 from J, leaving 13 bases between them. Germline V lookup: CDR1 SNHLY, CDR2 FYNNEI. This CDR3 has 15 residues. The CDR3 coding sequence is TGTGCCAGCAGTGAAGAAGCATTTACGGGTGAAAAACTGTTTTTT. Protein product: CASSEEAFTGEKLFF.

This rearrangement joins TRBV28 to TRBJ1-1, with 7 bases that match TRBD1. The CDR3 runs to 18 residues. Germline V gene sequence: CDR1 MDHEN, CDR2 SYDVKM. After removal of 4 bases from V and 0 bases from J, the junction contained 14 bases not matched to a gene. The CDR3 bases are TGTGCCAGCAGTTCCCGAACATACTTGACAGGGTTGAACACTGAAGCTTTCTTT. Amino acids: CASSSRTYLTGLNTEAFF. Variable domain in full (rest from reference TRBV28 and TRBJ1-1): DVKVTQSSRYLVKRTGEKVFLECVQDMDHENMFWYRQDPGLGLRLIYFSYDVKMKEKGDIPEGYSVSREKKERFSLILESASTNQTSMYLCASSSRTYLTGLNTEAFFGQGTRLTVV.

The chain joins TRBV27 to TRBJ1-2; D is unclear. Germline V gene lookup returns CDR1 MNHEY and CDR2 SMNVEV (reference sequence). V was clipped by 0 bases and J by 9 bases, with 14 bases between them. The CDR3 runs 14 residues. The CDR3 sequence: CASSLSPSAGSYTF. The CDR3 coding sequence is TGTGCCAGCAGTTTATCACCCTCGGCAGGTAGCTACACCTTC.

The chain recombines TRBV4-2 with TRBJ2-5; TRBD2 is a possible D gene (6 bases). Gene TRBJ2-7 matches the end of the DNA better, so the J call may be wrong. Per the germline V gene, CDR1 is LGHNA and CDR2 is YNFKEQ. This CDR3 region has 16 residues. This chain's CDR3 is CASSQDPVGSYYEQYF. DNA for the CDR3: TGTGCCAGCAGCCAAGATCCGGTCGGGAGTTATTACGAGCAGTACTTC.

The gene calls are TRBV28 and TRBJ2-7; tentative D call: TRBD1 (5 bases). Per the germline V gene, CDR1 is MDHEN and CDR2 is SYDVKM. Trimming removed 7 bases at V and 5 bases at J, with 9 bases between. The CDR3 is made up of 11 amino acids. The CDR3 sequence: CASTQGHEQYF. Written as DNA, the CDR3 is TGTGCCAGCACCCAGGGCCACGAGCAGTACTTC.

This clone was seen only a few times. The chain uses TRBV7-3 and TRBJ1-2; TRBD1 matches at 8 bases. The CDR3 covers 15 residues. Trimming at V came to 4 bases and at J to 8 bases, leaving 12 bases not matched to a gene. From germline, CDR1 is SGHTA and CDR2 FQGTGA. CDR3 sequence reads: CASSSTGQGGYGYTF. CDR3 in DNA: TGTGCCAGCAGCTCCACCGGACAGGGCGGATACGGCTACACCTTC.